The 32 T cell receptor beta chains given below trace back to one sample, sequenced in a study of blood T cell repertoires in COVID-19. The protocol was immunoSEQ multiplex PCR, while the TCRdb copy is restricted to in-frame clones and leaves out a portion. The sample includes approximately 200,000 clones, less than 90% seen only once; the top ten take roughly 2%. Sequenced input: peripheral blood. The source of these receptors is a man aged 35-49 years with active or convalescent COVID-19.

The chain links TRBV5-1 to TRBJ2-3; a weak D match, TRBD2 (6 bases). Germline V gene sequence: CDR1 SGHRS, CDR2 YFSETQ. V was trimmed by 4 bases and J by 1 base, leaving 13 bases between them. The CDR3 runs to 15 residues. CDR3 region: CASSHRGEGTDTQYF. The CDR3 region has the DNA TGCGCCAGCAGCCACCGCGGGGAGGGCACAGATACGCAGTATTTT.

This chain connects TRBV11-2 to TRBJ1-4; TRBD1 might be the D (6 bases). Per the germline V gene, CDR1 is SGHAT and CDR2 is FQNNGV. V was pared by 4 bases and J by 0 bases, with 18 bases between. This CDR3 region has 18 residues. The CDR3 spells CASSSYWQGTSTNEKLFF. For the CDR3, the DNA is TGTGCCAGCAGCTCGTATTGGCAGGGGACCTCAACTAATGAAAAACTGTTTTTT.

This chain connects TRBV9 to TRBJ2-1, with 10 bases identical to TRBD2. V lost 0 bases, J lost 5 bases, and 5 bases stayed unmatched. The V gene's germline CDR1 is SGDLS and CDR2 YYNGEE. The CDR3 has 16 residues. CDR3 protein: CASSVAPTSGDNEQFF. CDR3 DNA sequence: TGTGCCAGCAGCGTAGCCCCAACTAGCGGGGACAATGAGCAGTTCTTC.

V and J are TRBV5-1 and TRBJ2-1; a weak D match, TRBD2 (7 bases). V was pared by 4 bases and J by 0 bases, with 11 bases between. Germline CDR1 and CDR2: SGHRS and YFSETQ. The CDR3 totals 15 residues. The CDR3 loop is CASSGGGFSYNEQFF. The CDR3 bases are TGCGCCAGCAGCGGCGGGGGCTTCTCCTACAATGAGCAGTTCTTC.

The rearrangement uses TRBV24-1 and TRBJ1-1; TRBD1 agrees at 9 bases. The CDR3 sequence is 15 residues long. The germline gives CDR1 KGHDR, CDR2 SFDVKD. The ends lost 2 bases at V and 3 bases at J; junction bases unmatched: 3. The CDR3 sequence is CATSDSRQGDTEAFF. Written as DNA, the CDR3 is TGTGCCACCAGTGATTCCAGACAGGGGGACACTGAAGCTTTCTTT.

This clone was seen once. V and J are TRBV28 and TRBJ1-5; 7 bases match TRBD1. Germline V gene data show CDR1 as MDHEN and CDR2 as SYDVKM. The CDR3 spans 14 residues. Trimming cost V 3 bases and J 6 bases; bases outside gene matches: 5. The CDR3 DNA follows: TGTGCCAGCAGTTTCCCTGGGACAGCTCAGCCCCAGCATTTT. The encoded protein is CASSFPGTAQPQHF.

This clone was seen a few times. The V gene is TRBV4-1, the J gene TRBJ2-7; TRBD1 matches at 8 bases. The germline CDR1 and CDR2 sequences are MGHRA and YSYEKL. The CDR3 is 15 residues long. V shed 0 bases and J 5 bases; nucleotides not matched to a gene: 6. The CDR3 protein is CASSQEGRQGNEQYF. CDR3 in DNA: TGCGCCAGCAGCCAAGAAGGCCGACAGGGGAACGAGCAGTACTTC.

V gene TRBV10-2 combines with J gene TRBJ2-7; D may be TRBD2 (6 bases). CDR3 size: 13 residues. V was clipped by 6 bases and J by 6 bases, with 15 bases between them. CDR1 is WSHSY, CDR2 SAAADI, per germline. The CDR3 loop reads CASRRDLSGEQYF. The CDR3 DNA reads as TGCGCCAGCAGGCGGGACCTTTCGGGCGAGCAGTACTTC.

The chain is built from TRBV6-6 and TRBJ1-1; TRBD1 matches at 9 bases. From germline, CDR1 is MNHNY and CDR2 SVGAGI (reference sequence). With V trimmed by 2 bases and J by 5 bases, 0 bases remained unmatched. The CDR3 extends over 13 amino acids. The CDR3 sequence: CASSYGQGTEAFF. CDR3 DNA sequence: TGTGCCAGCAGTTACGGACAGGGGACTGAAGCTTTCTTT.

This chain's CDR3 is CASSQETVHEQYF. CDR3 sequence (DNA): TGTGCCAGCAGCCAGGAGACAGTCCACGAGCAGTACTTC. The rearrangement links TRBV7-8 to TRBJ2-7, with D perhaps TRBD1 (5 bases). Trimming removed 5 bases at V and 5 bases at J, with 13 bases between. Germline V gene sequence: CDR1 SGHVS, CDR2 FQNEAQ. This CDR3 spans 13 amino acids.

The chain's CDR3 is CASSQDGGEKLFF. In DNA, the CDR3 is TGCGCCAGCAGCCAAGATGGCGGTGAAAAACTGTTTTTT. The rearrangement uses TRBV4-1 and TRBJ1-4; D gene unclear. CDR3 length: 13 amino acids. Germline V gene sequence: CDR1 MGHRA, CDR2 YSYEKL. V dropped 0 bases and J dropped 7 bases, with 6 bases sitting between them.

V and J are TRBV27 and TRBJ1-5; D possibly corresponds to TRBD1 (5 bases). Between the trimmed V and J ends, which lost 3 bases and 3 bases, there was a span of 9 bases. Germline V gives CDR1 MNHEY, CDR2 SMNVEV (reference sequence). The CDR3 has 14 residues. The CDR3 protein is CASSLEGDNQPQHF. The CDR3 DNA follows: TGTGCCAGCAGTTTGGAAGGGGACAATCAGCCCCAGCATTTT.

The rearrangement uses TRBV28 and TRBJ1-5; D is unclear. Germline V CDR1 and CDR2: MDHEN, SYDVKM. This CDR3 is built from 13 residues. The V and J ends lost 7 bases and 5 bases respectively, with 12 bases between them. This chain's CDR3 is CASTLAAHQPQHF. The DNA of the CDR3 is TGTGCCAGCACTCTTGCGGCCCATCAGCCCCAGCATTTT. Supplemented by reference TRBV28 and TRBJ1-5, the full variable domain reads DVKVTQSSRYLVKRTGEKVFLECVQDMDHENMFWYRQDPGLGLRLIYFSYDVKMKEKGDIPEGYSVSREKKERFSLILESASTNQTSMYLCASTLAAHQPQHFGDGTRLSIL.

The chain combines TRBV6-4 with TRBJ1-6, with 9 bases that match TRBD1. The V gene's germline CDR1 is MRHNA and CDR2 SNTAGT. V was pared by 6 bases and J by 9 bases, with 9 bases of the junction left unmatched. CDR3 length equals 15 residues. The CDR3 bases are TGTGCCAGCAGCGCACAGGGGGCGGCCATTTCACCCCTCCACTTT. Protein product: CASSAQGAAISPLHF.

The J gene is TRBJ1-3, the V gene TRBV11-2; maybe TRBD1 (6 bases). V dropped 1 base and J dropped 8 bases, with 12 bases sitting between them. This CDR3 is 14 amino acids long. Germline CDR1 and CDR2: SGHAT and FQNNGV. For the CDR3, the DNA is TGTGCCAGCAGCTTAGTTAAGGGGGGGCACACCATATATTTT. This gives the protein CASSLVKGGHTIYF. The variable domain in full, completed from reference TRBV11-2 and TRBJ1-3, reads EAGVAQSPRYKIIEKRQSVAFWCNPISGHATLYWYQQILGQGPKLLIQFQNNGVVDDSQLPKDRFSAERLKGVDSTLKIQPAKLEDSAVYLCASSLVKGGHTIYFGEGSWLTVV.

The chain's CDR3 is CASSLGPEVEGARGHGYTF. The DNA for the CDR3 is TGTGCCAGCAGCTTGGGCCCCGAGGTGGAAGGGGCCCGTGGCCATGGCTACACCTTC. The rearrangement uses TRBV5-6 and TRBJ1-2, with D maybe TRBD1 (5 bases). The V gene lost 0 bases and the J gene lost 6 bases, with 27 bases spanning the gap. The CDR3 loop spans 19 amino acids. Germline values: CDR1 SGHDT, CDR2 YYEEEE.

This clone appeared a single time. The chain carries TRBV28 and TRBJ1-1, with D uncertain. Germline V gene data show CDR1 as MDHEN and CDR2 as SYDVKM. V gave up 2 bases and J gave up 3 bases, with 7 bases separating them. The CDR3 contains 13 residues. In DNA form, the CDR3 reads TGTGCCAGCAGTTTAGGAGTGGACACTGAAGCTTTCTTT. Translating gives CASSLGVDTEAFF.

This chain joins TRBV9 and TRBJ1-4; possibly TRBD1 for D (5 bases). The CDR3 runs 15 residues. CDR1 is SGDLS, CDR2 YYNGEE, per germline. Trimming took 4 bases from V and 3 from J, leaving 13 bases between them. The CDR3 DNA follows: TGTGCCAGCAGCTTGCAGGGTAAAGCTAATGAAAAACTGTTTTTT. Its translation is CASSLQGKANEKLFF.

The CDR3 region has the DNA TGCGCCAGCAGGGGCTGGTCTGGAAACACCATATATTTT. This codes for CASRGWSGNTIYF. This chain links TRBV5-1 with TRBJ1-3; no firm D call. CDR1 and CDR2 (germline): SGHRS, YFSETQ. The CDR3 spans 13 residues. V was trimmed by 5 bases and J by 1 base, leaving 7 bases between them.

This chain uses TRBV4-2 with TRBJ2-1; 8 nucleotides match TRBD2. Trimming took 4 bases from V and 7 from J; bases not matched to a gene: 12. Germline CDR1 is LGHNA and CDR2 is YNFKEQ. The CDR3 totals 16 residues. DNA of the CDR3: TGTGCCAGCAGCCCCGGGTCCGGGGAGCGGGGGAATGAGCAGTTCTTC. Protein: CASSPGSGERGNEQFF.

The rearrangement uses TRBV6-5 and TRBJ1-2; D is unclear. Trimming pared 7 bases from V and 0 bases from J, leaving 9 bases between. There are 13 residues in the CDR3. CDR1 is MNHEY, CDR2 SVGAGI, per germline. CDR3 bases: TGTGCCAGCACCACAAATACTAACTATGGCTACACCTTC. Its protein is CASTTNTNYGYTF.

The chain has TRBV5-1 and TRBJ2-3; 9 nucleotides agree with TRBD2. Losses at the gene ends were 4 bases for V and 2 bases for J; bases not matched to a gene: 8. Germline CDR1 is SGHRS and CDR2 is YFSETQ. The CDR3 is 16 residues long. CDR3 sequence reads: CASSPLGGGATDTQYF. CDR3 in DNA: TGCGCCAGCAGCCCCCTTGGCGGGGGGGCCACAGATACGCAGTATTTT.

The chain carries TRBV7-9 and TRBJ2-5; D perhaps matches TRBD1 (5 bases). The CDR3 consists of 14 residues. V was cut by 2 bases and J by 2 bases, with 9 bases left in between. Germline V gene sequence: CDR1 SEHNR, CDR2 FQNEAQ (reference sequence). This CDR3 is CASSLRGFQETQYF. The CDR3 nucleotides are TGTGCCAGCAGCTTAAGGGGATTTCAAGAGACCCAGTACTTC.

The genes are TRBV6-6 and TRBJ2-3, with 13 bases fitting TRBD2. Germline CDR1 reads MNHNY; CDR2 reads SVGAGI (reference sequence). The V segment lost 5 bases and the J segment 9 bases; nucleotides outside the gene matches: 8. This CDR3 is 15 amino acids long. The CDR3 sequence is CASSATSGGARTQYF. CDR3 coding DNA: TGTGCCAGCAGTGCAACTAGCGGGGGGGCTAGGACGCAGTATTTT.

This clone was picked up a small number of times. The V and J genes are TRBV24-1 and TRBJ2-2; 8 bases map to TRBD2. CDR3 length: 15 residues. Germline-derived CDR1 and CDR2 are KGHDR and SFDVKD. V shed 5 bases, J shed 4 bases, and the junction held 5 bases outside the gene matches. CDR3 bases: TGTGCCACCAGTGCCAGCGGGAGCGCCACCGGGGAGCTGTTTTTT. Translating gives CATSASGSATGELFF.

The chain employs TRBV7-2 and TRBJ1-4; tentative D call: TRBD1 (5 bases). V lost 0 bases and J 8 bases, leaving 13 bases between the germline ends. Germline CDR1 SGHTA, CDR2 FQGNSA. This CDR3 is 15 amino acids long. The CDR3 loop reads CTSSLALGAGEKLFF. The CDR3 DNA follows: TGTACCAGCAGCTTAGCGCTAGGGGCAGGGGAAAAACTGTTTTTT. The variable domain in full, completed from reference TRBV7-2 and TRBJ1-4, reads GAGVSQSPSNKVTEKGKDVELRCDPISGHTALYWYRQSLGQGLEFLIYFQGNSAPDKSGLPSDRFSAERTGGSVSTLTIQRTQQEDSAVYLCTSSLALGAGEKLFFGSGTQLSVL.

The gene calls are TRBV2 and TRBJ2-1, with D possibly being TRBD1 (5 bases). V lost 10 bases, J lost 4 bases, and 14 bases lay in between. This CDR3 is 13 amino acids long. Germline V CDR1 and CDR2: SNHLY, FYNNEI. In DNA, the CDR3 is TGTGCCATAGGCCAGGGCTCTTACAATGAGCAGTTCTTC. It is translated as CAIGQGSYNEQFF.

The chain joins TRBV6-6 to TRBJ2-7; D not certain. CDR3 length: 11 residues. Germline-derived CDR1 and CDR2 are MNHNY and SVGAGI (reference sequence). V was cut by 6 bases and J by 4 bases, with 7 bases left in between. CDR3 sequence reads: CASSPKYEQYF. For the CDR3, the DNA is TGTGCCAGCAGCCCTAAGTACGAGCAGTACTTC.

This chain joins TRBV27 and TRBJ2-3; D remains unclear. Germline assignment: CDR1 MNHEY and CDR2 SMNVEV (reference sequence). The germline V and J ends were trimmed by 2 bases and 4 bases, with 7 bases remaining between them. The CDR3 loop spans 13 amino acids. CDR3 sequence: CASSLGPPDTQYF. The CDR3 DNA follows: TGTGCCAGCAGTTTAGGCCCCCCAGATACGCAGTATTTT.

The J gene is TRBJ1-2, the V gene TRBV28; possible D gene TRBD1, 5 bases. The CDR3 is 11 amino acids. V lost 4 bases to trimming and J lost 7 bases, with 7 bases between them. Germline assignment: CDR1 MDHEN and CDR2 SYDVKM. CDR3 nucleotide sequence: TGTGCCAGCAGTTCCAGGGCTGGCTACACCTTC. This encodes CASSSRAGYTF.

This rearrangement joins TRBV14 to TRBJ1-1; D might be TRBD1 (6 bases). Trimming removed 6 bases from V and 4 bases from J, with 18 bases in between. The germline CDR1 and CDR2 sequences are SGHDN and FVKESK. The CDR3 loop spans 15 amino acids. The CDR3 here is CASSHPGQYGTEAFF. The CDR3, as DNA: TGTGCCAGCAGTCACCCGGGACAATACGGCACTGAAGCTTTCTTT.

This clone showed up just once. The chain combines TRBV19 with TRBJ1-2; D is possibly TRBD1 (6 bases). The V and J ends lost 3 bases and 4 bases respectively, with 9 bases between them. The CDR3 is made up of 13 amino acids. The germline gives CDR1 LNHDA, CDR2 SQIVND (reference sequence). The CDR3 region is CASSIGTPYGYTF. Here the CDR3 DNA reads TGTGCCAGTAGTATTGGGACACCCTATGGCTACACCTTC.